The rows below give T cell receptor beta chains drawn from one sample of a study of post-analysis software for immune sequencing data. TCRdb used MiXCR to reprocess the PCR reads, holding one entry per CDR3 protein. The repertoire holds some 890,000 distinct CDR3 sequences, with about 57% as singletons. Sequencing input: blood. All receptors come from a girl between 5 and 17 years old with multiple sclerosis. Each CDR3 is given with its conserved first and last residue. The order of the fields is J gene, clone size, V gene, D gene, CDR3 DNA, CDR3 protein. A D gene is named only where the DNA matches it firmly. For some rows the clone size is stated as once, few or many, or as a class when expanded; others skip it.

TRBJ1-5	few	TRBV7-3	.	TGTGCCAGCAGCCCGCAGTCCTTCAGGGTTAGCAATCAGCCCCAGCATTTT	CASSPQSFRVSNQPQHF
TRBJ2-6	many	TRBV9	.	TGTGCCAGCAGCGTAGGCTCTGGGGCCAACGTCCTGACTTTC	CASSVGSGANVLTF
TRBJ2-3	.	TRBV7-2	.	TGTGCCAGCAGTAATTTAGATACGCAGTATTTT	CASSNLDTQYF
TRBJ2-1	few	TRBV15	.	TGTGCCACCAGTGCGGGCGGCTCCTACAATGAGCAGTTCTTC	CATSAGGSYNEQFF
TRBJ2-7	.	TRBV20-1	.	TGCGGTGCTAGAAGCGGTTACTCCTACGAGCAGTACTTC	CGARSGYSYEQYF
TRBJ2-1	.	TRBV5-5	.	TGTGCCAGCAGGCCCACCGGGTCCCCAACCTACAATGAGCAGTTCTTC	CASRPTGSPTYNEQFF
TRBJ2-1	.	TRBV12-3/TRBV12-4	TRBD1	TGTGCCAGCAGTTCCATCACCGGGACAGGGCCCTACAATGAGCAGTTCTTC	CASSSITGTGPYNEQFF
TRBJ1-2	few	TRBV20-1	.	TGCAGTGCTAGAGATCTTGGAGGCGGCGGCTACACCTTC	CSARDLGGGGYTF
TRBJ1-3	.	TRBV4-1	.	TGCGCCAGCAGCCAGGTTGGGAGGGGAAACACCATATATTTT	CASSQVGRGNTIYF
TRBJ1-2	.	TRBV12-3/TRBV12-4	.	TGTGCCAGCAGCACGACCGCGGTTCTAGTCTACACCTTC	CASSTTAVLVYTF
TRBJ1-2	.	TRBV4-1	TRBD1	TGCGCCAGCAGCCAGGCCCTGGGACAGGGTCGGTATGGCTACACCTTC	CASSQALGQGRYGYTF
TRBJ1-5	once	TRBV10-3	TRBD1	TGTGCCATCAGTGAGGGGACAGGCCTAAATCAGCCCCAGCATTTT	CAISEGTGLNQPQHF
TRBJ2-1	.	TRBV7-9	TRBD2	TGTGCCAGCAGCCTTCTGACGGGGGGGCCGTACAATGAGCAGTTCTTC	CASSLLTGGPYNEQFF
TRBJ2-7	.	TRBV12-3/TRBV12-4	TRBD1	TGTGCCAGCAGTTTAGAGGGACAGGGGGCCAGCGAGCAGTACTTC	CASSLEGQGASEQYF
TRBJ2-3	few	TRBV20-1	.	TGCAGTGTGCTTACAGATACGCAGTATTTT	CSVLTDTQYF
TRBJ2-1	once	TRBV30	.	TGTGCCTACCGGGCTCCAGCCTACAATGAGCAGTTCTTC	CAYRAPAYNEQFF